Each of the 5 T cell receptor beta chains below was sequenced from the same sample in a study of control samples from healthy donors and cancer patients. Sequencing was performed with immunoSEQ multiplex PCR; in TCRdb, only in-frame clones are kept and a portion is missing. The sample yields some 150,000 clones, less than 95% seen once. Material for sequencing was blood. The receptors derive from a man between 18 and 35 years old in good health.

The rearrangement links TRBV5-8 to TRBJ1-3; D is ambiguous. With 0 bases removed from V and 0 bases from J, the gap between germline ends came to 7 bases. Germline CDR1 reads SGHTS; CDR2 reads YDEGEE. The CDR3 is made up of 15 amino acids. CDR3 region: CASSLAATSGNTIYF. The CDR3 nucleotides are TGTGCCAGCAGCTTGGCAGCCACCTCTGGAAACACCATATATTTT.

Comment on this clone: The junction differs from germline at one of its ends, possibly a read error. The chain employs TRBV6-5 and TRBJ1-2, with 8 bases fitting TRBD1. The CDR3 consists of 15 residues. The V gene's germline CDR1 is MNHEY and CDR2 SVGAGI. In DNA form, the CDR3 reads TGTGCCAGCAGGTACTCGGGACAGGCCCTTTTTGGCTACACCTTC. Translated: CASRYSGQALFGYTF.

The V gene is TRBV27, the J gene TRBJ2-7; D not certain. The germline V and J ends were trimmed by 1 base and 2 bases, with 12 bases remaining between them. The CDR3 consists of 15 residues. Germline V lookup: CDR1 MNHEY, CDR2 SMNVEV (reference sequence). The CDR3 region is CASSLLFGRPYEQYF. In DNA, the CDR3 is TGTGCCAGCAGTTTATTGTTCGGCCGTCCCTACGAGCAGTACTTC.

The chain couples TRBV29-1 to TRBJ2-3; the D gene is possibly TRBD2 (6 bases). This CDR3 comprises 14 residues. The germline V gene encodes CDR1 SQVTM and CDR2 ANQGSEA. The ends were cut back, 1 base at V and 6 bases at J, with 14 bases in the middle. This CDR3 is CSVEVGVGGDTQYF. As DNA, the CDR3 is TGCAGCGTTGAAGTGGGGGTTGGGGGGGATACGCAGTATTTT.

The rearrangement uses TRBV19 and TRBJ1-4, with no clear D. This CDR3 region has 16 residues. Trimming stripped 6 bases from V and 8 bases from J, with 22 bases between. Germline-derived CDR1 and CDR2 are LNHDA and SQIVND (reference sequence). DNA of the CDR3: TGTGCCAGTAGCCAAGTCGTGGGTCTGTTGAGCGAAAAACTGTTTTTT. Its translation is CASSQVVGLLSEKLFF. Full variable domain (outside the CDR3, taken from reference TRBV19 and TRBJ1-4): DGGITQSPKYLFRKEGQNVTLSCEQNLNHDAMYWYRQDPGQGLRLIYYSQIVNDFQKGDIAEGYSVSREKKESFPLTVTSAQKNPTAFYLCASSQVVGLLSEKLFFGSGTQLSVL.